This T cell receptor beta chain appears in the sequencing data of a study of T cells after yellow fever vaccination (dated by TCRdb to about 2019). Regarding the research as a whole: The SMART-Seq v4 Ultra Low Input RNA kit was used to prepare libraries from fractions with low cell numbers. Bulk TCR alpha and beta repertoires were sequenced longitudinally to track T-cell clones before and after primary and booster YFV17D yellow fever vaccination. Two healthy male donors, one aged 18 to 30 and one aged 30 to 40 years, were included in the cohort. Bulk PBMC replicates and cell subsets were isolated from blood drawn at multiple timepoints before and after both primary and secondary immunization.

What the authors observed across the whole study: Computational filtering was needed because FACS-sorted repertoires could contain abundant contaminating clonotypes from the bulk population. A small fraction of clonotypes showed up in both the CD4 and CD8 compartments, probably as a result of convergent recombination. The study included only two donors, which limits how far the findings can be generalized. The secondary T-cell response was found to be weaker but faster than the primary response, with a peak reached on day 5 rather than on day 15. After the booster, most of the clones that had expanded following primary vaccination were detected again (roughly 96% of CD4 and 85% to 90% of CD8), which suggests that memory was broadly maintained.

The treatment or condition label of this sample denotes: live attenuated yellow fever vaccine strain. PBMCs were isolated from peripheral blood using a standard Ficoll-Paque protocol. Dynabeads CD4 and CD8 positive selection kits were used to isolate CD4 and CD8 T-cell fractions. TriZol was used to extract RNA from bulk PBMCs, from CD4 and CD8 fractions, and from dextramer-positive and dextramer-negative fractions. The CDR3 numbers 14 residues from cysteine through phenylalanine. CDR3 DNA only is kept here, 42 bases in frame from base 1. V is clipped by 0 bases and J by 0 bases, and the sequence between their germline boundaries is 6 bases long. The CDR1 and CDR2 encoded by the germline V gene are SGHRS and YFSETQ. Sequencing relied on an Illumina NovaSeq 6000. TCR cDNA was made using 5'RACE template switching, a step that added a universal primer site and unique molecular identifiers. cDNA synthesis was primed from both the TCR alpha and TCR beta constant segments. Library amplification used two PCR steps, and the second PCR step added sample barcodes and sequencing adapters. Sequencing of libraries was done on Illumina HiSeq 2500 (2x100 bp) or NovaSeq (2x150 bp). The paper's processing steps were these. Demultiplexing of reads and collapsing into UMI consensus sequences were performed with MIGEC, and V(D)J alignment was carried out with MiXCR. Vaccine-responding clonotypes were defined with edgeR using replicate PBMC samples, requiring FDR below 0.01 and a log2 fold change above 5 up to day 15. Each bulk clonotype received a CD4 or CD8 identity based on whether the sequenced CD4 or CD8 repertoire contained that clonotype at higher abundance. Starting from the raw public reads, TCRdb applied fastp trimming at Q25, assembled clones with MiXCR and retained in-frame beta chains. Rows with one shared CDR3 protein collapse into an entry with the most common genes and DNA. What appears here as the V and J calls and clone size reflects TCRdb's work, not the paper's. The sample has a few hundred thousand distinct CDR3 sequences on record, around 9.3% of them singletons. The ten largest clones add up to around 3.4% of the sample.

This clonotype was counted at least ten times. No cognate antigen has been identified for it. The input lacks base qualities; no much larger clone sits a single base away. The material was CD4+ T cells sorted from PBMCs, obtained 5 days after the yellow fever booster vaccination. This receptor was taken from a man aged 18 to 30 who received the YFV17D yellow fever vaccine. The V and J segments used are TRBV5-1 and TRBJ1-1; too little of a D gene remains to name it. The DNA sequence is as follows: TGCGCCAGCAGCTTGGCTCCTATGAACACTGAAGCTTTCTTT. It codes for CASSLAPMNTEAFF.